The 17 T cell receptor beta chains presented below share a single source sample, sequenced in a study of T-cell reconstitution after alpha-beta-depleted transplantation in children. For TCRbeta, the library was prepared with unique molecular identifiers. TCRdb recomputed calls from the PCR reads with MiXCR, one row per CDR3 protein. The data show around 250,000 distinct CDR3 sequences, with about 10% seen just once and roughly a tenth held by the top ten. The input for sequencing was PBMCs from the stem cell graft donor, taken from the stem cell graft. The receptors shown here come from a human donor who donated a stem cell graft to a child with SCID.

This clonotype showed up many times. CDR3 bases: TGCAGTGCTAGAGCGTCAGGGGCCTATGGCTACACCTTC. Translated, it gives CSARASGAYGYTF. This sequence joins TRBV20-1 and TRBJ1-2; tentative D call: TRBD1 (6 bases). Per germline, CDR1 DFQATT and CDR2 SNEGSKA (reference sequence). The CDR3 runs to 13 residues. V lost 1 base and J 4 bases, leaving 10 bases between the germline ends.

About this clonotype itself: Being one base from a much bigger clone, this may be a read error. V and J are TRBV12-3 or TRBV12-4 and TRBJ2-3, with D possibly being TRBD2 (6 bases). The CDR3 runs to 14 residues. The CDR3 sequence is CASSRSGRPDAQYF. The DNA of the CDR3 is TGTGCCAGCAGTCGATCCGGGAGACCAGATGCGCAGTATTTT.

V gene TRBV20-1 combines with J gene TRBJ2-7; 7 bases are a match to TRBD1. Trimming at V came to 5 bases and at J to 0 bases, leaving 4 bases not matched to a gene. CDR3 size: 13 residues. Germline assignment: CDR1 DFQATT and CDR2 SNEGSKA (reference sequence). The chain's CDR3 is CSAHTGASYEQYF. DNA of the CDR3: TGCAGTGCTCATACAGGGGCCTCCTACGAGCAGTACTTC.

Many counts were recorded for this clonotype. This chain uses TRBV4-1 with TRBJ2-1; TRBD2 aligns across 10 bases. The germline V gene has CDR1 MGHRA and CDR2 YSYEKL. This CDR3 contains 15 residues. V trimming: 2 bases; J trimming: 6 bases; junction bases outside the gene matches: 4. The CDR3 sequence is CASSQLAGATNEQFF. The DNA for the CDR3 is TGCGCCAGCAGCCAACTAGCGGGGGCAACCAATGAGCAGTTCTTC.

This clonotype was detected only a few times. This chain uses TRBV10-2 with TRBJ1-4; D is uncertain. CDR3 length: 16 residues. The V end lost 3 bases, the J end lost 7 bases, and 18 bases lay between the germline ends. CDR1 is WSHSY, CDR2 SAAADI, per germline. The DNA of the CDR3 is TGCGCCAGCAGTGAAACCCGGGCTCAGATGGGTGAAAAACTGTTTTTT. Its protein is CASSETRAQMGEKLFF.

This clonotype was detected many times. The chain uses TRBV20-1 and TRBJ2-7; D assignment may be TRBD1 or TRBD2 (5 bases each). V was pared by 5 bases and J by 2 bases, with 16 bases between. The length of the CDR3 is 14 residues. CDR1 is DFQATT, CDR2 SNEGSKA, per germline (reference sequence). CDR3 loop: CSAYTGTGAYEQYF. In DNA form, the CDR3 reads TGCAGTGCTTACACCGGGACCGGGGCCTACGAGCAGTACTTC.

Many counts were recorded for this clonotype. This chain joins TRBV12-3 or TRBV12-4 and TRBJ1-1; no reliable D call. The CDR3 runs 13 residues. The germline V and J ends were trimmed by 6 bases and 2 bases, with 10 bases remaining between them. In nucleotides, the CDR3 is TGTGCCAGCAGGCCCGGGGAAAACACTGAAGCTTTCTTT. Translation: CASRPGENTEAFF.

This chain links TRBV5-5 with TRBJ2-3; 8 bases map to TRBD2. CDR3 length: 17 residues. CDR1 SGHKS and CDR2 YYEKEE come from the germline V gene (reference sequence). Trimming took 2 bases from V and 4 from J; bases not matched to a gene: 12. The CDR3 is CASSLASSSGPSDTQYF. Written as DNA, the CDR3 is TGTGCCAGCAGCTTAGCAAGCTCTAGCGGGCCCTCAGATACGCAGTATTTT. Full variable domain (missing parts from reference TRBV5-5 and TRBJ2-3): DAGVTQSPTHLIKTRGQQVTLRCSPISGHKSVSWYQQVLGQGPQFIFQYYEKEERGRGNFPDRFSARQFPNYSSELNVNALLLGDSALYLCASSLASSSGPSDTQYFGPGTRLTVL.

A few counts support this clonotype. This chain uses TRBV19 with TRBJ1-1, with 8 bases aligning to TRBD1. V shed 6 bases, J shed 4 bases, and the junction held 10 bases outside the gene matches. CDR1 and CDR2 (germline): LNHDA, SQIVND (reference sequence). The CDR3 length is 15 residues. The CDR3 loop reads CASRPGQGAPTEAFF. The CDR3 DNA sequence: TGTGCCAGTAGACCAGGGCAGGGGGCGCCCACTGAAGCTTTCTTT. The entire variable domain, with the rest obtained from reference TRBV19 and TRBJ1-1, is as follows: DGGITQSPKYLFRKEGQNVTLSCEQNLNHDAMYWYRQDPGQGLRLIYYSQIVNDFQKGDIAEGYSVSREKKESFPLTVTSAQKNPTAFYLCASRPGQGAPTEAFFGQGTRLTVV.

This clonotype was recorded a few times. The chain joins TRBV4-2 to TRBJ2-3; 7 bases fit TRBD2. The CDR3 sequence is 17 residues long. V trimming: 0 bases; J trimming: 2 bases; junction bases outside the gene matches: 8. Germline CDR1 LGHNA, CDR2 YNFKEQ. Here the CDR3 reads CASSQERGVEITDTQYF. In nucleotides, the CDR3 is TGTGCCAGCAGCCAAGAACGGGGGGTTGAAATCACAGATACGCAGTATTTT.

Of note for this clonotype: Germline is not matched at one junction end, which may reflect a read error. The rearrangement links TRBV7-6 to TRBJ2-5, with a tentative D call TRBD1 (5 bases). Looked up from germline, CDR1 is SGHVS and CDR2 is FNYEAQ. The CDR3 contains 11 residues. The CDR3 sequence: CTSSPGETQYF. The DNA for the CDR3 is TGTACCAGCAGCCCAGGGGAGACCCAGTACTTC.

This clonotype was found a few times. The chain links TRBV13 to TRBJ2-4; D is unresolved. CDR1 PRHDT and CDR2 FYEKMQ come from the germline V gene (reference sequence). This CDR3 is 14 amino acids long. With 5 bases removed from V and 10 bases from J, the gap between germline ends came to 18 bases. The CDR3 loop is CASSPPILPRIQYF. The CDR3 region has the DNA TGTGCCAGCAGCCCTCCCATCCTCCCGCGGATTCAGTACTTC.

The chain uses TRBV6-1 and TRBJ2-5; D uncertain. The CDR3 is 11 residues long. V was pared by 5 bases and J by 11 bases, with 12 bases between. The germline CDR1 and CDR2 sequences are MNHNS and SASEGT. The CDR3 nucleotides are TGTGCCAGCAGTCTCTCAACGGGTCAGTACTTC. Encoded protein: CASSLSTGQYF.

This clonotype was picked up many times. The V call is TRBV15, the J call TRBJ2-3; weak D call: TRBD2 (5 bases). Trimming left V 6 bases short and J 0 bases short, with 10 bases between. The CDR3 extends over 14 amino acids. Germline V gene sequence: CDR1 LNHNV, CDR2 YYDKDF (reference sequence). CDR3 in amino acids: CATREVRSTDTQYF. DNA for the CDR3: TGTGCCACCAGGGAGGTTAGAAGCACAGATACGCAGTATTTT.

The sample holds a few counts of this clonotype. This chain joins TRBV25-1 and TRBJ1-1; D not resolved. The ends were cut back, 1 base at V and 8 bases at J, with 11 bases in the middle. The germline CDR1 and CDR2 sequences are MGHDK and SYGVNS. This CDR3 is built from 13 residues. The CDR3 is CASSESVGREAFF. Written as DNA, the CDR3 is TGTGCCAGCAGTGAATCAGTAGGCCGAGAAGCTTTCTTT.

This clonotype came up a few times. The J gene is TRBJ2-5, the V gene TRBV15; 8 nucleotides match TRBD1. The CDR3 has 15 amino acids. V gave up 7 bases and J gave up 4 bases; unmatched junction bases: 11. Germline values: CDR1 LNHNV, CDR2 YYDKDF (reference sequence). CDR3 protein: CATTTGVSVGETQYF. CDR3 bases: TGTGCCACCACGACAGGGGTTTCGGTGGGAGAGACCCAGTACTTC.

The V call is TRBV20-1, the J call TRBJ2-7; the D gene is possibly TRBD2 (6 bases). CDR1 and CDR2 from the germline V gene are DFQATT and SNEGSKA (reference sequence). This CDR3 is 16 amino acids long. The V gene lost 4 bases and the J gene lost 7 bases, with 26 bases spanning the gap. CDR3 sequence: CSATPLQTRVGGEQYF. CDR3 coding DNA: TGCAGTGCTACCCCCCTCCAGACACGGGTGGGGGGTGAGCAGTACTTC.